This T cell receptor (beta chain) emerged from a study of blood T cell repertoires in COVID-19. About the study: T cells, B-cell-depleted T cells, or PBMCs supplied cDNA or gDNA.

CDR3 length: 15 amino acids. Germline lookup yields CDR1 MNHNS and CDR2 SASEGT. V was clipped by 3 bases and J by 3 bases; unmatched bases: 4. Per the study methods: It was from reference gene primer amplification that nucleated cell counts were estimated. TCRdb's copy holds only in-frame clones and misses some; the assay was immunoSEQ multiplex PCR. The V and J calls and the clone size are those of that table, but D and trimming were determined from the DNA. The table shows more than 200,000 clones, with around 90% occurring only once. Sequenced input: PBMCs or T cells enriched from blood (not recorded which). The genes are TRBV6-1 and TRBJ1-5, with 8 bases identical to TRBD1. The receptor comes from a young woman with acute COVID-19. The CDR3 spells CASSETGVYNQPQHF. The CDR3 DNA follows: TGTGCCAGCAGTGAGACAGGGGTTTACAATCAGCCCCAGCATTTT.